The clone carrying this TCR beta chain was counted between two and nine times. Its cognate antigen is unknown. The data are from a study of T cells in localized non-small cell lung cancer. Profiled with immunoSEQ multiplex PCR; TCRdb holds only in-frame clones, not every one. Of around 83,000 clones in the sample, 60% to 85% were seen once. Looked up from germline, CDR1 is SEHNR and CDR2 is FQNEAQ (reference sequence). The CDR3 loop spans 13 amino acids. The V and J ends lost 6 bases and 0 bases respectively, with 8 bases between them. Study-wide results and limits: A raised T cell density in blood coincided with lengthier overall survival. Appearing in adjacent lung were a median about 50 of the top 100 tumor clones.

This rearrangement joins TRBV7-9 to TRBJ1-2; D not resolved. Here the sequenced sample was PBMCs, taken before any cancer treatment. This receptor was identified in a man aged 40-75 years with stage II squamous cell lung carcinoma. The CDR3 region is CASRLGTNYGYTF. DNA for the CDR3: TGTGCCAGCAGATTGGGCACTAACTATGGCTACACCTTC. Full variable domain (missing parts from reference TRBV7-9 and TRBJ1-2): DTGVSQNPRHKITKRGQNVTFRCDPISEHNRLYWYRQTLGQGPEFLTYFQNEAQLEKSRLLSDRFSAERPKGSFSTLEIQRTEQGDSAMYLCASRLGTNYGYTFGSGTRLTVV.